The entry below gives a single T cell receptor (beta chain) sequence along with its context. Its specificity is unknown. Germline V gene data show CDR1 as SGHVS and CDR2 as FNYEAQ. V dropped 1 base and J dropped 3 bases, with 10 bases sitting between them. This CDR3 is 14 amino acids long. Sequencing was performed with immunoSEQ multiplex PCR; in TCRdb, only in-frame clones are kept and a portion is missing. The sample consists of about 150,000 clones, 80% to 90% of them appearing once. These data are taken from a study of T cell responses to AZD1222 COVID-19 vaccine. Study-wide findings and caveats: As reported, nearly half of all spike-specific TCRs target variant regions that are unmutated. Receipt of two AZD1222 doses was followed by a rise in Spike-specific TCR breadth and depth. The study found vaccine-associated CD4 TCRs spanning spike, dominant at 160-218 and 743-854. There were mostly white British donors and more females than males, and clonal diversity was possibly underestimated.

Sequencing was performed on peripheral blood, taken after recovery from COVID-19. The origin of this receptor is an adult who had recovered from COVID-19. This chain uses TRBV7-6 with TRBJ2-7; D remains unclear. The DNA of the CDR3 is TGTGCCAGCAGCTTAGGGCCAGGAGACTACGAGCAGTACTTC. Its protein is CASSLGPGDYEQYF. Supplemented by reference TRBV7-6 and TRBJ2-7, the full variable domain reads GAGVSQSPRYKVTKRGQDVALRCDPISGHVSLYWYRQALGQGPEFLTYFNYEAQQDKSGLPNDRFSAERPEGSISTLTIQRTEQRDSAMYRCASSLGPGDYEQYFGPGTRLTVT.